This is a list of T cell receptor beta chains from one sample in a study of T cells after yellow fever vaccination. TCRdb independently ran MiXCR on the 5' RACE reads; one entry per CDR3 protein. This table holds roughly 160,000 distinct CDR3 sequences, almost 7% found once. Sequenced material: CD4+ T cells sorted from PBMCs, taken 5 to 6 days after the first yellow fever vaccination. These receptors originate from a man aged 18 to 29 who received the YFV17D yellow fever vaccine. CDR3s include the opening cysteine and the closing phenylalanine or tryptophan. Each record gives: CDR3 DNA, CDR3 protein, D gene, V gene, J gene, clone size. D genes are given only for firm matches. Only some rows state a clone size, as once, few, many or a class for expanded clones.

DNA: TGCGCCAGCAGCGTCCGGGGACAGGGGCAGAACACCGGGGAGCTGTTTTTT
CDR3: CASSVRGQGQNTGELFF
D: TRBD1
V: TRBV5-1
J: TRBJ2-2
size: many

DNA: TGTGCCAGCAGCATTACGGCGGGGAGCTGGCAGTACTTC
CDR3: CASSITAGSWQYF
D: -
V: TRBV3-1
J: TRBJ2-7
size: many

DNA: TGCGCCAGCAGCCAAGACCCTGGGACGGGCACAGATACGCAGTATTTT
CDR3: CASSQDPGTGTDTQYF
D: -
V: TRBV4-3
J: TRBJ2-3
size: -

DNA: TGTGCCAGCGGGGACAGGGGATTGCGTGAGCAGTTCTTC
CDR3: CASGDRGLREQFF
D: TRBD1
V: TRBV7-2
J: TRBJ2-1
size: many

DNA: TGTGCCAGCAGCTCAGCGGGGGGGATCACAGATACGCAGTATTTT
CDR3: CASSSAGGITDTQYF
D: TRBD2
V: TRBV7-8
J: TRBJ2-3
size: many

DNA: TGTGCCAGCCCCCATACAGGGGGGGTAGATACGCAGTATTTT
CDR3: CASPHTGGVDTQYF
D: -
V: TRBV7-9
J: TRBJ2-3
size: many

DNA: TGTGCCAGCAGGGGGACAGACGGGGCCAACGTCCTGACTTTC
CDR3: CASRGTDGANVLTF
D: TRBD1
V: TRBV12-3/TRBV12-4
J: TRBJ2-6
size: many

DNA: TGTGCCAGCAGGCAGGGACAGGTCTACGAGCAGTACTTC
CDR3: CASRQGQVYEQYF
D: TRBD1
V: TRBV6-5
J: TRBJ2-7
size: many

DNA: TGTGCCAGCAGCCAATCTCCGGGACAGGGCAATGAGCAGTTCTTC
CDR3: CASSQSPGQGNEQFF
D: TRBD1
V: TRBV4-2
J: TRBJ2-1
size: few

DNA: TGTGCCAGCAGCTTAGTGCCCCAGACAGGTGAAGCTTTCTTT
CDR3: CASSLVPQTGEAFF
D: -
V: TRBV7-6
J: TRBJ1-1
size: few

DNA: TGCGCCAGCAGCCAGGCGACCGGGACAGGGTACACCGGGGAGCTGTTTTTT
CDR3: CASSQATGTGYTGELFF
D: TRBD1
V: TRBV4-3
J: TRBJ2-2
size: many

DNA: TGCAGTGCTAGAGATATGGCAGTGAGACATCATGAGACCCAGTACTTC
CDR3: CSARDMAVRHHETQYF
D: -
V: TRBV20-1
J: TRBJ2-5
size: -

DNA: TGTGCCAGCAGCCTGAACGGCGGTTCGACCCAGTACTTC
CDR3: CASSLNGGSTQYF
D: -
V: TRBV7-9
J: TRBJ2-5
size: many

DNA: TGTGCCAGCAGCGACAGGACCGAACCAAATGACAAACTGTTTTTT
CDR3: CASSDRTEPNDKLFF
D: -
V: TRBV6-2/TRBV6-3
J: TRBJ1-4
size: many

DNA: TGTGCCAGCAGTTTAGGCCGGGACTTGCAATGGTATTTT
CDR3: CASSLGRDLQWYF
D: -
V: TRBV12-3/TRBV12-4
J: TRBJ2-3
size: many

DNA: TGCGCCAGCAGCCAGGGACACTCTGGTAATGAAAAACTGTTTTTT
CDR3: CASSQGHSGNEKLFF
D: -
V: TRBV4-1
J: TRBJ1-4
size: many

DNA: TGCGCCAGCAGCCATAATACAGGGGGAAGTGGAAACACCATATATTTT
CDR3: CASSHNTGGSGNTIYF
D: TRBD1
V: TRBV4-3
J: TRBJ1-3
size: few

DNA: TGCGCCAGCAGCCCGCGGGCTAGCGGGGTCTCTAGCACAGATACGCAGTATTTT
CDR3: CASSPRASGVSSTDTQYF
D: TRBD2
V: TRBV5-1
J: TRBJ2-3
size: many

DNA: TGTGCCAGCAGCTTAGGCGGGGCAGGGATGAATTCACCCCTCCACTTT
CDR3: CASSLGGAGMNSPLHF
D: -
V: TRBV7-2
J: TRBJ1-6
size: few

DNA: TGCGCCAGCAGCTTTGTCGTGTATGAGGAGGGCCTTAGGTTCTTC
CDR3: CASSFVVYEEGLRFF
D: -
V: TRBV5-1
J: TRBJ2-1
size: many

DNA: TGCGCCAGCAGCTTGGACCCTTACTCTGAAGCTTTCTTT
CDR3: CASSLDPYSEAFF
D: -
V: TRBV5-1
J: TRBJ1-1
size: -

DNA: TGTGCCAGTAGTATGTCGGCGGCGCAGGAGGTGGTTGGCTACACCTTC
CDR3: CASSMSAAQEVVGYTF
D: -
V: TRBV19
J: TRBJ1-2
size: many

DNA: TGTGCCAGCAGCTTAGCCAGTGGGTCACCCCTCCACTTT
CDR3: CASSLASGSPLHF
D: -
V: TRBV7-3
J: TRBJ1-6
size: many

DNA: TGCGCCAGCAGCTTAGCCGGACAGCGATTTAATGAAAAACTGTTTTTT
CDR3: CASSLAGQRFNEKLFF
D: -
V: TRBV5-1
J: TRBJ1-4
size: few

DNA: TGCAGTGCTAGCGACTCTGGGGCCAACGTCCTGACTTTC
CDR3: CSASDSGANVLTF
D: -
V: TRBV20-1
J: TRBJ2-6
size: few

DNA: TGCAGCGTAGAAAGCGGGGCTGATGGCTACACCTTC
CDR3: CSVESGADGYTF
D: -
V: TRBV29-1
J: TRBJ1-2
size: few

DNA: TGCAGTGCTAGTGGACCTGCGGGGAATGAGCAGTTCTTC
CDR3: CSASGPAGNEQFF
D: -
V: TRBV20-1
J: TRBJ2-1
size: -

DNA: TGTGCCAGCAGTTCGAGACAGGTTAATCAGGTTTTGTACTTC
CDR3: CASSSRQVNQVLYF
D: -
V: TRBV27
J: TRBJ2-7
size: -

DNA: TGTGCCAGCAGGCCGACAGGGGCGACTCGAAATGAGCAGTTCTTC
CDR3: CASRPTGATRNEQFF
D: TRBD1
V: TRBV6-5
J: TRBJ2-1
size: many

DNA: TGCGCCAGCAGCTTGGTATTAGGGAGTGGGAATGAGCAGTTCTTC
CDR3: CASSLVLGSGNEQFF
D: -
V: TRBV5-1
J: TRBJ2-1
size: many

DNA: TGCAGCGTTGAGGGGGCCGGAGATACGCAGTATTTT
CDR3: CSVEGAGDTQYF
D: -
V: TRBV29-1
J: TRBJ2-3
size: many

DNA: TGTGCCAGCAGCTTAGCTAACACCGACTATGGCTACACCTTC
CDR3: CASSLANTDYGYTF
D: -
V: TRBV7-2
J: TRBJ1-2
size: many

DNA: TGTGCCAGCAGTGGTCAGGGTGACTACGAGCAGTACTTC
CDR3: CASSGQGDYEQYF
D: -
V: TRBV11-2
J: TRBJ2-7
size: -

DNA: TGCGCCAGCAGCTTGGCGCGTGGGGACAACTACGAGCAGTTCTTC
CDR3: CASSLARGDNYEQFF
D: -
V: TRBV5-1
J: TRBJ2-1
size: many

DNA: TGCAGTGCTAGTGGAAGCCAAGATACGCAGTATTTT
CDR3: CSASGSQDTQYF
D: -
V: TRBV20-1
J: TRBJ2-3
size: many

DNA: TGTGCCAGCACCCGGACTAGCGCCTCCTACAATGAGCAGTTCTTC
CDR3: CASTRTSASYNEQFF
D: TRBD2
V: TRBV5-4
J: TRBJ2-1
size: -

DNA: TGTGCCAGCAGTGACGTCAATGAGCAGTTCTTC
CDR3: CASSDVNEQFF
D: -
V: TRBV2
J: TRBJ2-1
size: many

DNA: TGCGCCAGCAGCTTGCTGGCTAGCGAGACCGGGGAGCTGTTTTTT
CDR3: CASSLLASETGELFF
D: -
V: TRBV5-1
J: TRBJ2-2
size: medium-sized

DNA: TGTGCTCTTAGCAGCTATAGCAATCAGCCCCAGCATTTT
CDR3: CALSSYSNQPQHF
D: -
V: TRBV6-6
J: TRBJ1-5
size: -

DNA: TGTGCCAGCAAGGCCGGAGACTGGGGCGCGCCCCTCCACTTT
CDR3: CASKAGDWGAPLHF
D: -
V: TRBV7-3
J: TRBJ1-6
size: -

DNA: TGCGCCAGCAGCCAAGAAGTATGGGGGGGCGGCTATGGCTACACCTTC
CDR3: CASSQEVWGGGYGYTF
D: -
V: TRBV4-1
J: TRBJ1-2
size: few

DNA: TGTGCCAGCAGCTTGGACAGTAGCAATCAGCCCCAGCATTTT
CDR3: CASSLDSSNQPQHF
D: -
V: TRBV7-2
J: TRBJ1-5
size: few

DNA: TGTGCCAGCACCTTGTGGACTGAAGCTTTCTTT
CDR3: CASTLWTEAFF
D: -
V: TRBV28
J: TRBJ1-1
size: many

DNA: TGTGCCAGCAGCTTGTGGCTGGGGTCATACAATGAGCAGTTCTTC
CDR3: CASSLWLGSYNEQFF
D: -
V: TRBV5-6
J: TRBJ2-1
size: many

DNA: TGTGCCAGCAGCTTCGGACAGGGGCGAGGGTCTAATGAAAAACTGTTTTTT
CDR3: CASSFGQGRGSNEKLFF
D: TRBD1
V: TRBV7-9
J: TRBJ1-4
size: many

DNA: TGTGCCAGCAGAGCCGGGACAGGGGCTCGTGAGCAGTTCTTC
CDR3: CASRAGTGAREQFF
D: TRBD1
V: TRBV7-9
J: TRBJ2-1
size: -

DNA: TGCGCCAGCACCCTAACTAGCGGGGGAAACACCGGGGAGCTGTTTTTT
CDR3: CASTLTSGGNTGELFF
D: TRBD2
V: TRBV5-1
J: TRBJ2-2
size: many

DNA: TGTGCCAGCAGCCGCCCTAGAGTCAGCACAGATACGCAGTATTTT
CDR3: CASSRPRVSTDTQYF
D: -
V: TRBV11-2
J: TRBJ2-3
size: many

DNA: TGTGCCAGCAATATACAGGGAAATCAGCCCCAGCATTTT
CDR3: CASNIQGNQPQHF
D: -
V: TRBV6-2/TRBV6-3
J: TRBJ1-5
size: few

DNA: TGCGCCAGCAGTGAGTCGACGCAGGGCACTGAAGCTTTCTTT
CDR3: CASSESTQGTEAFF
D: -
V: TRBV10-2
J: TRBJ1-1
size: many

DNA: TGTGCCAGCAGCTCGCCGGGACAGGGACACAATGAGCAGTTCTTC
CDR3: CASSSPGQGHNEQFF
D: TRBD1
V: TRBV5-4
J: TRBJ2-1
size: -

DNA: TGCGCCAGCAGCTCAGTAGCGGGCTCCTACAATGAGCAGTTCTTC
CDR3: CASSSVAGSYNEQFF
D: TRBD2
V: TRBV5-1
J: TRBJ2-1
size: many

DNA: TGCAGTGTCCCGGATTATCTCGGACATGAGCAGTTCTTC
CDR3: CSVPDYLGHEQFF
D: -
V: TRBV20-1
J: TRBJ2-1
size: many

DNA: TGTGCCAGCAGTTTACGTGGTGGCATGGATTCACCCCTCCACTTT
CDR3: CASSLRGGMDSPLHF
D: -
V: TRBV27
J: TRBJ1-6
size: many

DNA: TGCGCCAGCACTCCCGACAGGGACCAAGAGACCCAGTACTTC
CDR3: CASTPDRDQETQYF
D: TRBD1
V: TRBV5-1
J: TRBJ2-5
size: many